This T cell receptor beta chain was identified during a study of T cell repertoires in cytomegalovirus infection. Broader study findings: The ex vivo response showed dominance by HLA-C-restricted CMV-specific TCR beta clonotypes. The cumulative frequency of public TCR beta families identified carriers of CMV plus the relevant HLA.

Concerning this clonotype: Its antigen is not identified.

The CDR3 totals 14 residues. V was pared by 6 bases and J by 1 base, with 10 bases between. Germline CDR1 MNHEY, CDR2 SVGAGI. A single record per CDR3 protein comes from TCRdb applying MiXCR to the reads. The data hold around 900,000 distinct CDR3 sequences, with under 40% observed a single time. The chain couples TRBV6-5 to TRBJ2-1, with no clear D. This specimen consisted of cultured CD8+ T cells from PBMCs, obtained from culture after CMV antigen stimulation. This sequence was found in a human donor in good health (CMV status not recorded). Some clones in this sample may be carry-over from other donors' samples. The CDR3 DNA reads TGTGCCAGCAGGAAACCAGCGTCCTACAATGAGCAGTTCTTC. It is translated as CASRKPASYNEQFF.